This is a list of T cell receptor beta chains from one sample in a study of beta chain features in type 1 diabetes. The assay was immunoSEQ multiplex PCR, and TCRdb's table has in-frame clones only and misses some. The sample comprises approximately 15,000 clones, approximately 76% of which are singletons, and more than 0.25% rests with the top ten. Sample: stem cell memory CD4+ T cells from blood. The receptors here all came from a woman aged 18 to 35 with type 1 diabetes. CDR3s include the opening cysteine and the closing phenylalanine or tryptophan. A D gene is named only where the DNA matches it firmly. The size of a clone is reported for some rows only, either as once, few or many, or as a class for expanded clones.

V: TRBV29-1
J: TRBJ2-1
D: TRBD2
size: .
CDR3: CSARGTSGSHEQFF
DNA: TGCAGCGCCCGCGGGACTAGCGGGAGCCATGAGCAGTTCTTC

V: TRBV10-3
J: TRBJ2-1
D: TRBD1
size: few
CDR3: CAISESPPQGAEDEQFF
DNA: TGTGCCATCAGTGAGTCTCCCCCCCAGGGGGCGGAGGATGAGCAGTTCTTC

V: TRBV6-1
J: TRBJ2-3
D: .
size: .
CDR3: CASNSPNTDTQYF
DNA: TGTGCCAGCAATTCTCCTAACACAGATACGCAGTATTTT

V: TRBV5-4
J: TRBJ2-3
D: .
size: .
CDR3: CASSDLNGNYRTDTQYF
DNA: TGTGCCAGCAGCGACTTGAACGGGAATTATCGCACAGATACGCAGTATTTT

V: TRBV5-4
J: TRBJ1-4
D: TRBD1
size: once
CDR3: CASSGQGASNEKLFF
DNA: TGTGCCAGCAGCGGGCAGGGGGCCTCGAATGAAAAACTGTTTTTT

V: TRBV11-2
J: TRBJ2-2
D: TRBD2
size: .
CDR3: CASSRSTSDLTGELFF
DNA: TGTGCCAGCAGCCGCTCGACTAGCGATCTCACCGGGGAGCTGTTTTTT

V: TRBV7-2
J: TRBJ1-2
D: TRBD1
size: .
CDR3: CASSFRRQGAGGYTF
DNA: TGTGCCAGCAGCTTTAGGAGACAGGGGGCAGGGGGCTACACCTTC

V: TRBV14
J: TRBJ1-1
D: .
size: .
CDR3: CASSHYKGLTNTEAFF
DNA: TGTGCCAGCAGCCACTATAAAGGACTAACGAACACTGAAGCTTTCTTT

V: TRBV18
J: TRBJ1-2
D: .
size: .
CDR3: CASSPVDSPNYGYTF
DNA: TGTGCCAGCTCACCAGTCGATAGTCCTAACTATGGCTACACCTTC

V: TRBV19
J: TRBJ1-1
D: .
size: .
CDR3: CASMSGAAMNTEAFF
DNA: TGTGCCTCCATGAGCGGAGCAGCCATGAACACTGAAGCTTTCTTT

V: TRBV7-2
J: TRBJ2-1
D: TRBD2
size: .
CDR3: CASSFTSGNNEQFF
DNA: TGTGCCAGCAGCTTTACTAGCGGGAATAATGAGCAGTTCTTC

V: TRBV29-1
J: TRBJ2-1
D: .
size: few
CDR3: CSVAHRAGGQYNEQFF
DNA: TGCAGCGTTGCCCACAGGGCTGGTGGACAATACAATGAGCAGTTCTTC

V: TRBV7-9
J: TRBJ2-7
D: .
size: .
CDR3: CASSFYRDIGEQYF
DNA: TGTGCCAGCAGCTTCTACAGGGATATCGGCGAGCAGTACTTC

V: TRBV11-2
J: TRBJ2-3
D: TRBD2
size: .
CDR3: CASSLRSLAGTDTQYF
DNA: TGTGCCAGCAGCTTAAGGTCCCTAGCGGGAACAGATACGCAGTATTTT

V: TRBV5-1
J: TRBJ1-1
D: .
size: .
CDR3: CASSLTGGNTEAFF
DNA: TGCGCCAGCAGCCTGACAGGAGGGAACACTGAAGCTTTCTTT